This T cell receptor beta chain was retrieved from a study of cytomegalovirus exposure and HLA in healthy donors. Across the whole study: Ancestry clustering placed 81% of approximately 420 genotyped donors in the Caucasian-associated cluster. Study-level findings and limits: In a later analysis, V- and J-gene trimming of beta chains associated with a DCLRE1C missense variant, replicated independently. When presence/absence was analysed, sequencing depth was taken to be roughly uniform across donors. Rare sequences made up most TCRs, while some public TCRs were found in many donors.

PCR used 60 Vbeta primers and 13 Jbeta primers. Assay used: immunoSEQ multiplex PCR; TCRdb lists only in-frame clones, some missing. The data contain about 85,000 clones, more than 75% of them seen just once; the ten biggest clones take up roughly 25%. As to this clone: Its antigen remains unidentified.

Germline loops: CDR1 SGDLS, CDR2 YYNGEE. This CDR3 comprises 14 residues. The V end was cut by 3 bases, the J end by 2 bases, with 8 bases between. This sequence was found in a woman aged 50 to 60 in good health and CMV-seropositive. Sequences were obtained from PBMCs. The V call is TRBV9, the J call TRBJ2-2, with TRBD1 as a possible D gene (5 bases). The CDR3 reads CASSETANTGELFF. CDR3 DNA sequence: TGTGCCAGCAGCGAGACAGCTAACACCGGGGAGCTGTTTTTT.